The present T cell receptor (beta chain) was sequenced within a study of Ad26.COV2.S vaccination and SARS-CoV-2 variants. Study information: Within the COV1001 Ad26.COV2.S trial arm, the donor was enrolled.

The germline gives CDR1 LNHNV, CDR2 YYDKDF (reference sequence). Trimming at V came to 6 bases and at J to 5 bases, leaving 0 bases not matched to a gene. The CDR3 totals 13 residues. Stated treatment: 15 to 20 received Ad26.COV2.S at low or high dose, single or two shots; about five received placebo; per-sample allocation not given. Samples came from day 63 after the first vaccine or placebo injection. What was given as vaccine was an Ad26 vector encoding Wuhan-strain SARS-CoV-2 spike. This table comes from immunoSEQ multiplex PCR, and its TCRdb copy is limited to in-frame clones, with some not included. The table lists 440,000 or so clones, around 91% of them singletons, with approximately 4.3% in the top ten.

The chain has TRBV15 and TRBJ2-2; 10 positions agree with TRBD2. The receptor was derived from a person between 18 and 65 years old who received the Ad26.COV2.S COVID-19 vaccine or a placebo. The material was peripheral blood, obtained in a trial of Ad26.COV2.S vaccine versus placebo. In DNA form, the CDR3 reads TGTGCCACCAGACTAGCGGGAACCGGGGAGCTGTTTTTT. Amino acid sequence: CATRLAGTGELFF.